The T cell receptor beta chain described here comes from a study of T cell responses to AZD1222 COVID-19 vaccine. The CDR3 spans 14 residues. Trimming took 4 bases from V and 6 from J; bases not matched to a gene: 4. From germline, CDR1 is KGHDR and CDR2 SFDVKD. Some clones are missing from TCRdb's copy, which holds only in-frame ones; the method was immunoSEQ multiplex PCR. In the table there are 90,000 to 150,000 clones, about 90% of which are singletons. Turning to this clone: The antigen is unknown.

Study-level points and caveats: Donor demographics were predominantly white British with a female majority; clonal diversity may be underestimated. No day 14 peak samples; only post-peak repertoires were characterized. Just a handful of AZD1222 recipients were seropositive at baseline. There were vaccine-associated CD4 TCRs across spike, dominant at 160-218 and 743-854.

The starting material was peripheral blood, obtained on day 0 of AZD1222 vaccination. The chain is built from TRBV24-1 and TRBJ1-4, with 7 bases lining up with TRBD1. This TCR came from an adult in good health. DNA for the CDR3: TGTGCCACCAGTGAGTCCGACAGGGATGAAAAACTGTTTTTT. This translates into CATSESDRDEKLFF.